The present entry profiles one TCR beta chain with its context. This clone was counted a single time. The antigen it recognizes is unknown. No clone much larger than this one lies a single base away; base qualities are absent. TCRbeta CDR3 regions were amplified from genomic DNA using the immunoSEQ Assay, a bias-controlled multiplex PCR. The study's processing was this. Nucleated cell counts per sample were estimated from amplification of reference gene primers within the assay. Sequence reads were collapsed and filtered to measure the absolute abundance of every unique TCRbeta CDR3 rearrangement. For each sample, productive Simpson clonality was calculated by taking the square root of Simpson's diversity index across productive rearrangements. In its TCRdb copy, this immuneACCESS table keeps in-frame sequences only and misses some clones. Where compared with another copy, unresolved V genes explain less than half of these, and the others have no known cause. Clonal size and the V and J genes are those of that table, whereas D and trimming came from the DNA. The sample table lists 110,000 to 150,000 clones, roughly 79% of them with a count of one. Approximately 8% of the sample rests with the top ten.

The collaborating institutions used their own protocols to collect whole blood in K2EDTA tubes. For TCRbeta analysis, collaborators shipped samples as frozen whole blood, isolated PBMCs, or DNA extracted from either of those sample types. The CDR3 covers 15 residues, taking in both the cysteine and the phenylalanine. Just the 45-base CDR3 DNA is kept, in frame starting at base 1. Clipping removes 5 bases from V and 4 bases from J, with 6 as the unmatched junction base count. The germline V gene supplies CDR1 MNHEY and CDR2 SVGAGI. These data are taken from a study of blood T cell repertoires in COVID-19 (dated by TCRdb to about 2020). Describing the broader study: Samples covering the acute and convalescent phases of COVID-19 were provided by collaborators in the United States, Italy and Spain. The material from the prospective study consisted of cDNA or gDNA derived from T cells, B-cell-depleted T cells, or PBMCs. The dataset comprised deeply sampled blood TCRbeta repertoires from subjects exposed to, actively infected with, or recovered from COVID-19. The repertoires were released in a freely available public database meant as a resource for research on the immune response to SARS-CoV-2. The samples were drawn from the first 160 participants of the ongoing ImmuneRACE study and from 950 to 1,500 subjects provided by 6 global collaborators. Nearly every sample came with metadata listing a de-identified subject ID, COVID-19 status, age in years and sex. HLA class I and class II types, where available, came from metadata supplied by the sample provider rather than from assay-based typing.

Study-level results and caveats: The amount of clinical and demographic metadata varied by source and participant and was provided uncurated.

Sequencing was carried out using peripheral blood. This receptor was taken from a human donor in a cohort sampled during active COVID-19. The V gene is TRBV6-5 and the J gene is TRBJ2-7; 12 nucleotides in the junction match TRBD1. The CDR3 region reads CASSSPGQGAYEQYF. The nucleotide sequence is given as TGTGCCAGCAGTAGTCCGGGACAGGGGGCGTACGAGCAGTACTTC.